One sample yielded the 9 T cell receptor beta chains listed below, sequenced in a study of a mutant IDH1 vaccine in newly diagnosed glioma. The repertoire was sequenced with immunoSEQ multiplex PCR; TCRdb's copy has only in-frame clones and lacks some. This sample has 60,000 to 85,000 clones, with approximately 79% found just once. Stated time point: baseline, week 1 (first vaccination visit). Treatment of the sample: pre-vaccination baseline after standard-of-care therapy. This sample comprised PBMCs, obtained from a glioma patient treated with radiotherapy, temozolomide or both. These receptors originate from a man aged 45-65 years with glioma.

This clone occurred once. The V call is TRBV5-4, the J call TRBJ2-1; TRBD1 is a possible D gene (5 bases). The CDR3 has 15 residues. Germline V lookup: CDR1 SGHNT, CDR2 YYREEE (reference sequence). The V end lost 0 bases, the J end lost 7 bases, and 14 bases lay between the germline ends. The CDR3 here is CASSLGQNRLNEQFF. The CDR3 bases are TGTGCCAGCAGCTTGGGACAGAATCGTCTAAATGAGCAGTTCTTC.

A few counts support this clone. The chain has TRBV30 and TRBJ1-5; 7 bases are shared with TRBD1. Trimming removed 7 bases from V and 4 bases from J; junction bases left unmatched: 7. Germline CDR1 and CDR2: GTSNPN and SVGIG (reference sequence). The CDR3 length is 13 residues. CDR3 amino acids: CALSGGPNQPQHF. The CDR3 DNA follows: TGTGCCTTATCAGGGGGACCGAATCAGCCCCAGCATTTT.

This rearrangement joins TRBV28 to TRBJ2-7; D possibly corresponds to TRBD1 (7 bases). From germline, CDR1 is MDHEN and CDR2 SYDVKM. The CDR3 has 14 amino acids. Trimming removed 6 bases from V and 2 bases from J, with 14 bases in between. CDR3 amino acids: CASSLLRGAYEQYF. In DNA, the CDR3 is TGTGCCAGCAGCCTCCTCAGGGGGGCCTACGAGCAGTACTTC. Looking up the rest from reference TRBV28 and TRBJ2-7 gives the full variable domain: DVKVTQSSRYLVKRTGEKVFLECVQDMDHENMFWYRQDPGLGLRLIYFSYDVKMKEKGDIPEGYSVSREKKERFSLILESASTNQTSMYLCASSLLRGAYEQYFGPGTRLTVT.

The rearrangement joins TRBV7-2 to TRBJ1-5; no clear D gene. Germline V gives CDR1 SGHTA, CDR2 FQGNSA. The CDR3 covers 15 residues. The germline V and J ends were trimmed by 6 bases and 1 base, with 13 bases remaining between them. CDR3 amino acids: CASRPEGSSNQPQHF. CDR3 nucleotide sequence: TGTGCCAGCAGGCCCGAGGGAAGCAGCAATCAGCCCCAGCATTTT.

The chain is built from TRBV5-1 and TRBJ1-1; TRBD1 matches 7 bases. The CDR3 runs to 15 residues. CDR1 and CDR2 (germline): SGHRS, YFSETQ. The ends lost 0 bases at V and 4 bases at J; junction bases unmatched: 6. This CDR3 reads CASSLDRGVGTEAFF. The CDR3 DNA is TGCGCCAGCAGCTTGGACAGGGGTGTCGGCACTGAAGCTTTCTTT.

This chain joins TRBV4-3 and TRBJ2-2; perhaps TRBD2 as D (6 bases). This CDR3 is 16 amino acids long. The V end lost 8 bases, the J end lost 4 bases, and 20 bases lay between the germline ends. Germline V CDR1 and CDR2: LGHNA, YSLEER. The CDR3 protein is CASGLVGEEGTGELFF. CDR3 coding DNA: TGCGCCAGCGGTTTAGTAGGGGAGGAGGGCACCGGGGAGCTGTTTTTT.

This clone was counted a few times. DNA for the CDR3: TGCGCCAGCAGCCCCCCGGCCTTCGAGGGCCCCAATGAGCAGTTCTTC. Translated, it gives CASSPPAFEGPNEQFF. The V and J genes are TRBV4-1 and TRBJ2-1; weak D call: TRBD2 (5 bases). V gave up 4 bases and J gave up 6 bases, with 19 bases separating them. Germline CDR1 reads MGHRA; CDR2 reads YSYEKL. The CDR3 is 16 residues long.

A single count supports this clone. The gene calls are TRBV9 and TRBJ1-5; D ambiguous. The V gene lost 0 bases and the J gene lost 4 bases, with 20 bases spanning the gap. CDR1 and CDR2 (germline): SGDLS, YYNGEE. CDR3 length: 18 residues. The CDR3 DNA reads as TGTGCCAGCAGCGTAGCGGGGATAAGCCCCAAGGGAAATCAGCCCCAGCATTTT. Its protein product is CASSVAGISPKGNQPQHF.

This chain links TRBV29-1 with TRBJ2-7, with TRBD2 as a possible D gene (6 bases). The V gene lost 5 bases and the J gene lost 6 bases, with 23 bases spanning the gap. Germline assignment: CDR1 SQVTM and CDR2 ANQGSEA. This CDR3 is built from 15 residues. Here the CDR3 DNA reads TGCAGCGTTTCCCTCGCGGGGAAATGGAGTATCGAGCAGTACTTC. As protein: CSVSLAGKWSIEQYF.